Listed here are 3 T cell receptor beta chains from one sample, sequenced in a study of T-cell reconstitution after alpha-beta-depleted transplantation in children (TCRdb year 2016). The library came from PCR. The instrument was an Illumina HiSeq 2500. TCR libraries were prepared with molecular barcoding, using unique molecular identifiers to normalize TCRbeta repertoire quantification. TCRdb redid the processing of the public reads, applying fastp at Q25 and MiXCR, and retained in-frame beta chains. Entries are consolidated by CDR3 protein sequence, retaining the most common genes and DNA. The sample yields hundreds of thousands of distinct CDR3 sequences; 13% were counted once. The ten most abundant clones make up roughly 4.3% of the sample. The sequencing used PBMCs, collected from the stem cell graft. All receptors derive from a human donor who donated a stem cell graft to a child with Fanconi anemia.

This clonotype occurred a few times. The J gene is TRBJ1-1, the V gene TRBV7-2, with D possibly matching TRBD1 (6 bases). Germline loops: CDR1 SGHTA, CDR2 FQGNSA. Trimming stripped 2 bases from V and 8 bases from J, with 15 bases between. The CDR3 has 14 amino acids. CDR3 in amino acids: CASSLNIRDIEAFF. CDR3 DNA sequence: TGTGCCAGCAGCTTAAATATCCGGGACATAGAAGCTTTCTTT.

At least ten counts were recorded for this clonotype. The V gene is TRBV12-3 or TRBV12-4, the J gene TRBJ1-1; D is uncertain. V lost 8 bases and J 4 bases, leaving 5 bases between the germline ends. The CDR3 spans 10 residues. CDR3: CASSGTEAFF. The CDR3 DNA reads TGTGCCAGCTCCGGCACTGAAGCTTTCTTT.

This clonotype was found many times. The chain is built from TRBV5-1 and TRBJ2-2; 7 bases match TRBD1. CDR3 length: 15 residues. After removal of 3 bases from V and 1 base from J, the junction contained 3 bases not matched to a gene. Germline V gene data show CDR1 as SGHRS and CDR2 as YFSETQ. The CDR3 DNA reads TGCGCCAGCAGCTCGGGACAGCGGAACACCGGGGAGCTGTTTTTT. This translates into CASSSGQRNTGELFF.